These 27 T cell receptor beta chains originate from one sample sequenced in a study of follicular helper T cells after annual influenza vaccination (dated by TCRdb to about 2017). Interpreted using the paper, the time point label stands for: 2015-2016 season, 7 days after influenza vaccination. The library was built by means of the immunoSEQ multiplex PCR assay. Sourced from immuneACCESS, this table was stored by TCRdb with only in-frame sequences that have V and J called. A share of the clones is absent; for the studies checked, an unresolved V gene accounts for under half, and the remainder has no known explanation. This sample has 5,500 to 6,000 clones in its table, and 84% of those were observed once. About 2.7% of the sample belongs to the ten largest clones. Source: CXCR5+ CD38- circulating T follicular helper cells from blood, taken 7 days after influenza vaccination. Per the publication, the cell subset or site label means: circulating Tfh, non-naive CD4+CXCR5+PD-1+ (ICOS+CD38+ or ICOS-CD38-). Receptors originate from an adult who received the influenza vaccine.

This clone showed up just once. V is TRBV28 and J is TRBJ2-1; D may match TRBD1 or TRBD2 (6 bases each). V was shortened by 3 bases and J by 3 bases, with 12 bases between the two germline ends. CDR1 and CDR2 from the germline V gene are MDHEN and SYDVKM. This CDR3 has 15 amino acids. In DNA, the CDR3 is TGTGCCAGCAGTTTTCCGGGGGCACTCTACAATGAGCAGTTCTTC. Its protein is CASSFPGALYNEQFF.

The chain couples TRBV7-2 to TRBJ1-2, with 7 bases aligning to TRBD1. V trimming: 8 bases; J trimming: 7 bases; junction bases outside the gene matches: 10. This CDR3 has 13 amino acids. Germline V gene sequence: CDR1 SGHTA, CDR2 FQGNSA. CDR3 region: CASEAQGVGGYTF. The DNA of the CDR3 is TGTGCCAGCGAAGCGCAGGGGGTTGGTGGCTACACCTTC.

The chain carries TRBV7-2 and TRBJ2-5; 13 positions agree with TRBD2. There are 15 residues in the CDR3. From germline, CDR1 is SGHTA and CDR2 FQGNSA. J gave up 4 bases and V 5 bases, and 4 bases lay outside the gene matches. The CDR3 coding sequence is TGTGCCAGCAGCCGGAGACTAGCGGGGGGAGAGACCCAGTACTTC. This codes for CASSRRLAGGETQYF.

The genes are TRBV6-1 and TRBJ1-1; D perhaps matches TRBD1 (6 bases). The CDR3 runs 14 residues. V lost 6 bases and J 11 bases, leaving 22 bases between the germline ends. In germline, CDR1 is MNHNS, CDR2 SASEGT. The CDR3 sequence: CASSLGGGGVSAFF. CDR3 in DNA: TGTGCCAGCAGCTTGGGGGGCGGGGGGGTTAGTGCTTTCTTT.

V is TRBV28 and J is TRBJ1-3; D is undetermined. Trimming left V 2 bases short and J 9 bases short, with 11 bases between. CDR1 and CDR2 (germline): MDHEN, SYDVKM. The CDR3 spans 13 residues. CDR3 coding DNA: TGTGCCAGCAGTTTACCGGCCTTGGGCACCATATATTTT. Translation: CASSLPALGTIYF.

This chain uses TRBV29-1 with TRBJ1-1; 9 bases align to TRBD1. The V segment lost 7 bases and the J segment 0 bases; nucleotides outside the gene matches: 6. CDR1 SQVTM and CDR2 ANQGSEA come from the germline V gene. The CDR3 loop spans 14 amino acids. The CDR3 region is CSGRTGVMNTEAFF. The CDR3, as DNA: TGCAGCGGGCGGACAGGGGTCATGAACACTGAAGCTTTCTTT.

The rearrangement uses TRBV18 and TRBJ2-3, with 11 bases aligning to TRBD1. CDR1 is KGHSH and CDR2 is LQKENI in the germline V gene. This CDR3 region has 16 residues. The V and J ends lost 6 bases and 3 bases, in that order; junction bases with no gene match: 8. The DNA of the CDR3 is TGTGCCAGCTCCCCCGTCGGGACAGGGGGAACAGATACGCAGTATTTT. It encodes CASSPVGTGGTDTQYF.

The gene calls are TRBV5-1 and TRBJ2-7; tentative D call: TRBD2 (5 bases). CDR1 is SGHRS, CDR2 YFSETQ, per germline. The CDR3 extends over 14 amino acids. V shed 9 bases and J shed 2 bases, with 18 bases lying between them. The CDR3 nucleotides are TGCGCCACCAGAAGAGGGCCCACGACCTACGAGCAGTACTTC. Its protein product is CATRRGPTTYEQYF.

The rearrangement uses TRBV7-2 and TRBJ2-7; tentative D call: TRBD2 (5 bases). With 5 bases removed from V and 0 bases from J, the gap between germline ends came to 11 bases. This CDR3 has 14 residues. The germline V gene encodes CDR1 SGHTA and CDR2 FQGNSA. For the CDR3, the DNA is TGTGCCAGCAGCCAACAAGGGAGCTCCTACGAGCAGTACTTC. Translating gives CASSQQGSSYEQYF.

This chain uses TRBV19 with TRBJ1-5, with D perhaps matching TRBD1 (5 bases). V was trimmed by 5 bases and J by 3 bases, leaving 11 bases between them. The CDR3 sequence is 14 residues long. Germline lookup yields CDR1 LNHDA and CDR2 SQIVND (reference sequence). This chain's CDR3 is CASSSTGPNQPQHF. The CDR3 coding sequence is TGTGCCAGTAGTTCAACAGGACCCAATCAGCCCCAGCATTTT.

This clone was counted only a few times. DNA of the CDR3: TGTGCCAGCTCACAGGGGTCCTCCTATGGCTACACCTTC. It codes for CASSQGSSYGYTF. The J gene is TRBJ1-2, the V gene TRBV18, with D possibly matching TRBD1 (5 bases). Per the germline V gene, CDR1 is KGHSH and CDR2 is LQKENI. V gave up 4 bases and J gave up 4 bases, with 10 bases separating them. The CDR3 is 13 amino acids.

This clone appeared a single time. This chain links TRBV6-1 with TRBJ2-3, with unresolved D. The CDR3 is 13 amino acids. Germline V gene sequence: CDR1 MNHNS, CDR2 SASEGT. Trimming cost V 6 bases and J 5 bases, with 12 bases left between them. The CDR3 loop is CASSETGQDTQYF. For the CDR3, the DNA is TGTGCCAGCAGCGAGACTGGGCAAGATACGCAGTATTTT.

The chain recombines TRBV18 with TRBJ2-5; D remains unclear. This CDR3 contains 15 residues. Germline CDR1 is KGHSH and CDR2 is LQKENI. The germline V and J ends were trimmed by 0 bases and 6 bases, with 14 bases remaining between them. DNA for the CDR3: TGTGCCAGCTCACCACCGAGTGGCCAGGAAAAGACCCAGTACTTC. Translation: CASSPPSGQEKTQYF. The full variable domain, rest sourced from reference TRBV18 and TRBJ2-5, is NAGVMQNPRHLVRRRGQEARLRCSPMKGHSHVYWYRQLPEEGLKFMVYLQKENIIDESGMPKERFSAEFPKEGPSILRIQQVVRGDSAAYFCASSPPSGQEKTQYFGPGTRLLVL.

The chain uses TRBV6-1 and TRBJ1-5, with D unresolved. Germline values: CDR1 MNHNS, CDR2 SASEGT. The germline V and J ends were trimmed by 5 bases and 0 bases, with 11 bases remaining between them. The CDR3 has 15 residues. This CDR3 is CASSQEWGSNQPQHF. CDR3 nucleotides: TGTGCCAGCAGTCAAGAGTGGGGTAGCAATCAGCCCCAGCATTTT.

In its sample, this clone was seen a few times. The CDR3 loop reads CASSVDARAYEQYF. The CDR3 DNA follows: TGCGCCAGCAGTGTGGACGCCCGGGCCTACGAGCAGTACTTC. The V call is TRBV10-2, the J call TRBJ2-7; D unclear. The CDR3 extends over 14 amino acids. Germline V gene lookup returns CDR1 WSHSY and CDR2 SAAADI. Trimming removed 4 bases at V and 2 bases at J, with 12 bases between.

The chain links TRBV7-2 to TRBJ2-7; D remains ambiguous. V lost 1 base to trimming and J lost 2 bases, with 12 bases between them. The CDR3 loop spans 15 amino acids. Germline CDR1 SGHTA, CDR2 FQGNSA. The DNA for the CDR3 is TGTGCCAGCAGCTTAGGTAGACGGCGAACCTACGAGCAGTACTTC. It yields the protein CASSLGRRRTYEQYF.

This clone appeared a few times. The V and J genes are TRBV10-1 and TRBJ2-5; D is unresolved. Germline CDR1 is WNHNN and CDR2 is SYGVQD (reference sequence). The ends were cut back, 0 bases at V and 2 bases at J, with 7 bases in the middle. The CDR3 covers 14 residues. In DNA, the CDR3 is TGCGCCAGCAGTGAGTCGGGGTCTCAAGAGACCCAGTACTTC. Translated, it gives CASSESGSQETQYF.

The count of this clone is one. The chain recombines TRBV10-3 with TRBJ2-1; 15 positions agree with TRBD2. The V gene end was trimmed by 2 bases and the J gene end by 7 bases; junction bases not matched to a gene: 3. CDR1 ENHRY and CDR2 SYGVKD come from the germline V gene. This CDR3 is built from 16 residues. The CDR3 nucleotides are TGTGCCATCAGTGAGCCGGGACTAGCGGGGGGAAATGAGCAGTTCTTC. Amino acid sequence: CAISEPGLAGGNEQFF.

This chain links TRBV5-6 with TRBJ2-1; D might be TRBD2 (6 bases). Deletions cut 3 bases from V and 9 bases from J, with 19 bases between. Germline-derived CDR1 and CDR2 are SGHDT and YYEEEE. The CDR3 consists of 15 residues. As DNA, the CDR3 is TGTGCCAGCAGCTCCATCGGGGGAGGCATGGGTGAGCAGTTCTTC. It yields the protein CASSSIGGGMGEQFF.

The V call is TRBV27, the J call TRBJ2-7, with D tentatively TRBD2 (5 bases). This CDR3 is 17 amino acids long. With 2 bases removed from V and 0 bases from J, the gap between germline ends came to 17 bases. The germline CDR1 and CDR2 sequences are MNHEY and SMNVEV (reference sequence). CDR3 coding DNA: TGTGCCAGCAGTTTAAGTTGGGGAGAGGTTCGCTCCTACGAGCAGTACTTC. It yields the protein CASSLSWGEVRSYEQYF.

This sequence joins TRBV9 and TRBJ2-1; 8 bases match TRBD2. The J segment lost 7 bases and the V segment lost 2 bases, leaving 14 bases of the junction unmatched. The CDR3 runs 17 residues. The germline gives CDR1 SGDLS, CDR2 YYNGEE. CDR3 nucleotides: TGTGCCAGCAGCGTGGGTGGGGAGCGGGGGCTCGGGAATGAGCAGTTCTTC. It encodes CASSVGGERGLGNEQFF.

J is TRBJ1-2 and V is TRBV7-2, with 8 bases lining up with TRBD1. There are 15 residues in the CDR3. Unmatched junction bases numbered 9, after V lost 4 bases and J lost 5 bases. Germline CDR1 and CDR2: SGHTA and FQGNSA. The CDR3 reads CASSSTLGQGYGYTF. CDR3 DNA sequence: TGTGCCAGCAGCTCCACACTTGGACAGGGATATGGCTACACCTTC.

J is TRBJ1-2 and V is TRBV21-1. TRBV21-1 counts as a pseudogene. The CDR3 runs 17 residues. CDR3 in amino acids: CASSNLWCGGGDYGYTF. In nucleotides, the CDR3 is TGTGCCAGCAGCAACCTGTGGTGTGGCGGAGGCGACTATGGCTACACCTTC.

There are a few counts of this clone. The chain employs TRBV7-9 and TRBJ1-2, with 9 bases aligning to TRBD1. Germline CDR1 is SEHNR and CDR2 is FQNEAQ (reference sequence). The CDR3 loop spans 13 amino acids. With V trimmed by 5 bases and J by 8 bases, 6 bases remained unmatched. CDR3 amino acids: CASSERTGEGYTF. The CDR3 nucleotides read TGTGCCAGCAGCGAGCGGACAGGGGAAGGCTACACCTTC. The whole variable domain, filled in from reference TRBV7-9 and TRBJ1-2, reads DTGVSQNPRHKITKRGQNVTFRCDPISEHNRLYWYRQTLGQGPEFLTYFQNEAQLEKSRLLSDRFSAERPKGSFSTLEIQRTEQGDSAMYLCASSERTGEGYTFGSGTRLTVV.

This chain uses TRBV23-1 with TRBJ1-1, with a tentative D call TRBD1 (6 bases). TRBV23-1 is designated an ORF whose function remains uncertain. Trimming cost V 0 bases and J 5 bases, with 19 bases left between them. This CDR3 spans 17 amino acids. The CDR3 sequence is CASSQSCLRQAGTEAFF. CDR3 DNA sequence: TGCGCCAGCAGTCAATCATGCTTGAGACAGGCAGGGACTGAAGCTTTCTTT.

The chain is built from TRBV11-2 and TRBJ2-1; no reliable D call. This CDR3 is built from 13 residues. V lost 4 bases to trimming and J lost 2 bases, with 6 bases between them. The germline gives CDR1 SGHAT, CDR2 FQNNGV. In nucleotides, the CDR3 is TGTGCCAGCAGCTCCCTCCCCTACAATGAGCAGTTCTTC. This encodes CASSSLPYNEQFF.

The rearrangement links TRBV5-6 to TRBJ2-2; D perhaps matches TRBD1 (5 bases). CDR1 and CDR2 from the germline V gene are SGHDT and YYEEEE. V was pared by 2 bases and J by 9 bases, with 17 bases between. The CDR3 is 15 amino acids. In DNA form, the CDR3 reads TGTGCCAGCAGCTTCACAGGAAGAGCCGACTGGGAGCTGTTTTTT. Amino acid sequence: CASSFTGRADWELFF.